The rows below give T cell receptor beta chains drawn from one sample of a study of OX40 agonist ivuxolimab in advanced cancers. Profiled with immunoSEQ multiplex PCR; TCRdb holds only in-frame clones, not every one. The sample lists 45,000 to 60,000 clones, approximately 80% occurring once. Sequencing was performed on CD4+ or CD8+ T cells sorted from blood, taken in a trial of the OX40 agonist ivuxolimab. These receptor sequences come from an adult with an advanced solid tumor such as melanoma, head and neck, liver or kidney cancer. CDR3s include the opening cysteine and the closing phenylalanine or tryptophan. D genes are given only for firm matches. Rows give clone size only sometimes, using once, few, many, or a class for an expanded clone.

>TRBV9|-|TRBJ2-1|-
CASSVEQGWANEQFF
TGTGCCAGCAGCGTAGAACAGGGTTGGGCCAATGAGCAGTTCTTC
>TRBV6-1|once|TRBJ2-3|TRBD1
CASSRDSSTDTQYF
TGTGCCAGCAGCCGGGACAGCTCCACAGATACGCAGTATTTT
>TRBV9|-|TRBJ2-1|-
CASSERPGGEQFF
TGTGCCAGCAGCGAACGACCTGGGGGTGAGCAGTTCTTC
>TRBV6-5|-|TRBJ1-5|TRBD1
CASSRQGGRGQPQHF
TGTGCCAGCAGCCGACAGGGAGGGAGGGGGCAGCCCCAGCATTTT
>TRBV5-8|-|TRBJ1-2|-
CASQGYTF
TGTGCCTCCCAAGGTTACACCTTC
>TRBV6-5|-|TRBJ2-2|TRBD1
CASRTGAGNTGELFF
TGTGCCAGCAGGACAGGGGCCGGGAACACCGGGGAGCTGTTTTTT
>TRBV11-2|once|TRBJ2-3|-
CASSFRVTDTQYF
TGTGCCAGCAGCTTCCGCGTCACAGATACGCAGTATTTT
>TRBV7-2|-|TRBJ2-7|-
CASSLATYEQYF
TGTGCCAGCAGCTTAGCTACCTACGAGCAGTACTTC
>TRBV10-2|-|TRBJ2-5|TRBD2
CASRAGLAGVYQETQYF
TGCGCCTCCCGGGCCGGGCTAGCGGGGGTGTACCAAGAGACCCAGTACTTC
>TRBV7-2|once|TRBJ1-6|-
CASSSLGGSTGPDSPLHF
TGTGCCAGCAGCTCGCTTGGGGGGTCGACAGGACCTGATTCACCCCTCCACTTT
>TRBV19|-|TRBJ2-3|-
CASTPNAQGRGTDTQYF
TGTGCCAGCACCCCAAACGCCCAGGGAAGGGGGACAGATACGCAGTATTTT
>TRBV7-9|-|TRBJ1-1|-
CASSRGGAHTEAFF
TGTGCCAGCAGCCGGGGCGGGGCGCACACTGAAGCTTTCTTT
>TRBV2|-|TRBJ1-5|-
CASSESRTDQPQHF
TGTGCCAGCAGTGAATCCCGGACAGATCAGCCCCAGCATTTT
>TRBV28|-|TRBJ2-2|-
CASSFPPGRMLNTGELFF
TGTGCCAGCAGTTTCCCCCCGGGACGGATGTTGAACACCGGGGAGCTGTTTTTT
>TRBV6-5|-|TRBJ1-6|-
CASSGGASNSPLHF
TGTGCCAGCAGTGGGGGGGCGAGCAATTCACCCCTCCACTTT
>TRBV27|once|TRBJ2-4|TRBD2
CASRRTGGENIQYF
TGTGCCAGCAGAAGGACGGGGGGGGAAAACATTCAGTACTTC
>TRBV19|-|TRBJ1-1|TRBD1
CASQTGFRTEAFF
TGTGCCAGCCAGACAGGGTTTCGCACTGAAGCTTTCTTT
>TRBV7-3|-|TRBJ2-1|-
CASSPGLNFEQFF
TGTGCCAGCAGCCCGGGGCTAAACTTCGAGCAGTTCTTC
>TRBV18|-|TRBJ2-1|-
CASSPFWDSYEQFF
TGTGCCAGCTCACCCTTTTGGGATTCTTATGAGCAGTTCTTC
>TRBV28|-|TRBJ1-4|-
CASSEAYNEKLFF
TGTGCCAGCAGTGAAGCCTACAATGAAAAACTGTTTTTT
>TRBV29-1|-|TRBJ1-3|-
CSVTGNSGNTIYF
TGCAGCGTTACAGGAAATAGTGGAAACACCATATATTTT
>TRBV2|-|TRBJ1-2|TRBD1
CASSSDRVDYGYTF
TGTGCCAGCAGTTCAGACAGGGTTGACTATGGCTACACCTTC
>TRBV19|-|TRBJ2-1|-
CASSIVGEQFF
TGTGCCAGTAGTATAGTCGGTGAGCAGTTCTTC
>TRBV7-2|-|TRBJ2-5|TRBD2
CASSLAAGTSGMKTQYF
TGTGCCAGCAGCTTAGCTGCCGGGACTAGTGGTATGAAGACCCAGTACTTC
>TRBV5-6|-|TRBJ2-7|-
CASSLGRSWEQYF
TGTGCCAGCAGCTTGGGCCGATCTTGGGAGCAGTACTTC
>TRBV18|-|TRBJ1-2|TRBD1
CASSPYGQGASYGYTF
TGTGCCAGCTCACCATATGGACAGGGGGCGAGCTATGGCTACACCTTC
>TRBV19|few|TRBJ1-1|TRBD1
CASSRDRKNTEAFF
TGTGCCAGTAGTCGGGACAGAAAGAACACTGAAGCTTTCTTT
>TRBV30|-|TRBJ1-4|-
CAWSAAGLREKLFF
TGTGCCTGGAGTGCGGCGGGACTTCGGGAAAAACTGTTTTTT
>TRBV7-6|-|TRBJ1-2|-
CASSPQGWDGYTF
TGTGCCAGCAGCCCTCAGGGGTGGGATGGCTACACCTTC
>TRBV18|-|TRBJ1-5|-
CASSQGPQPQHF
TGTGCCAGCTCGCAGGGGCCCCAGCCCCAGCATTTT
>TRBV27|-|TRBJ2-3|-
CASSLGGTQYF
TGTGCCAGCAGTTTAGGCGGTACGCAGTATTTT
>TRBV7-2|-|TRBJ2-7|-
CASSFGRGTMISYEQYF
TGTGCCAGCAGCTTTGGTAGGGGAACAATGATCTCCTACGAGCAGTACTTC
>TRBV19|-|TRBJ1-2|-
CASTKTNYGYTF
TGTGCCAGTACCAAGACTAACTATGGCTACACCTTC
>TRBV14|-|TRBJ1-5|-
CASSQDQQGGDNQPQHF
TGTGCCAGCAGCCAAGATCAGCAAGGGGGTGACAATCAGCCCCAGCATTTT
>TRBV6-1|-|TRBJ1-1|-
CASINGRDTEAFF
TGTGCCAGCATTAACGGTCGGGACACTGAAGCTTTCTTT
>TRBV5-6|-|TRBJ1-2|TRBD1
CASSPARDRWAGGYGYTF
TGTGCCAGCAGCCCCGCCCGGGACAGGTGGGCCGGCGGCTATGGCTACACCTTC
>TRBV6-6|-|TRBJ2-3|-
CASSYYGGYTDTQYF
TGTGCCAGCAGTTACTATGGGGGTTACACAGATACGCAGTATTTT
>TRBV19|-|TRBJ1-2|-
CASSMVGKGSYTF
TGTGCCAGTAGTATGGTGGGAAAGGGAAGCTACACCTTC